What follows are 9 T cell receptor beta chains derived from one specimen sequenced in a study of response to subunit inactivated influenza vaccine. From the RT-PCR reads, TCRdb called clonotypes with MiXCR, one entry per CDR3 protein. The profile shows about 500,000 distinct CDR3 sequences, 16% of them singletons. The specimen comprised CD4+ T cells sorted from PBMCs, sampled less than 30 months after vaccination. The receptors shown here come from a man in his fifties or sixties who received an inactivated influenza vaccine.

This clonotype came up a few times. V is TRBV20-1 and J is TRBJ2-1, with D maybe TRBD2 (6 bases). The CDR3 runs 14 residues. V shed 1 base and J shed 1 base, with 8 bases lying between them. CDR1 is DFQATT, CDR2 SNEGSKA, per germline (reference sequence). The CDR3 reads CSARGGRSYNEQFF. CDR3 in DNA: TGCAGTGCTAGAGGTGGGAGGTCCTACAATGAGCAGTTCTTC.

This clonotype was counted a few times. The rearrangement links TRBV12-3 or TRBV12-4 to TRBJ2-7; D is uncertain. V was pared by 6 bases and J by 4 bases, with 13 bases between. The length of the CDR3 is 13 residues. Here the CDR3 reads CASSPTTDYEQYF. The CDR3, as DNA: TGTGCCAGCAGCCCAACGACTGATTACGAGCAGTACTTC.

In this sample, this clonotype turned up a few times. The genes are TRBV5-1 and TRBJ1-1; 7 bases align to TRBD1. With V trimmed by 4 bases and J by 4 bases, 10 bases remained unmatched. This CDR3 has 15 residues. Germline CDR1 is SGHRS and CDR2 is YFSETQ. The CDR3 loop reads CASSASTGRGTEAFF. The CDR3 DNA reads TGCGCCAGCAGCGCATCGACAGGGAGAGGCACTGAAGCTTTCTTT. The whole variable domain, remainder taken from reference TRBV5-1 and TRBJ1-1, is KAGVTQTPRYLIKTRGQQVTLSCSPISGHRSVSWYQQTPGQGLQFLFEYFSETQRNKGNFPGRFSGRQFSNSRSEMNVSTLELGDSALYLCASSASTGRGTEAFFGQGTRLTVV.

The chain recombines TRBV20-1 with TRBJ2-7; TRBD2 aligns across 14 bases. The germline V gene has CDR1 DFQATT and CDR2 SNEGSKA (reference sequence). The CDR3 is made up of 15 amino acids. With 5 bases clipped from V and 5 bases from J, the junction kept 8 bases outside the gene matches. The CDR3 sequence: CSAARLAGGPDEQYF. The CDR3 bases are TGCAGTGCTGCACGACTAGCGGGAGGGCCGGACGAGCAGTACTTC.

The chain combines TRBV29-1 with TRBJ2-2; D may be TRBD2 (5 bases). The CDR3 extends over 14 amino acids. Trimming removed 7 bases at V and 1 base at J, with 13 bases between. CDR1 is SQVTM and CDR2 is ANQGSEA in the germline V gene. CDR3 loop: CSAKRAGNTGELFF. The CDR3 DNA follows: TGCAGCGCAAAGAGGGCAGGGAACACCGGGGAGCTGTTTTTT.

The chain couples TRBV12-3 or TRBV12-4 to TRBJ2-7; tentative D call: TRBD1 (5 bases). Trimming pared 8 bases from V and 0 bases from J, leaving 23 bases between. The CDR3 length is 17 residues. The CDR3 DNA follows: TGTGCCAGCGGTTCTGTCGAATGGGGCCCTGTCTCCTACGAGCAGTACTTC. This sequence encodes CASGSVEWGPVSYEQYF.

This clonotype was counted at least ten times. The chain employs TRBV4-3 and TRBJ2-1; 10 bases map to TRBD1. This CDR3 region has 16 residues. J lost 2 bases, V lost 1 base, and 2 bases had no gene match. Per germline, CDR1 LGHNA and CDR2 YSLEER. CDR3 sequence (DNA): TGCGCCAGCAGCCAAGTTGGGACAGGGGCCTACAATGAGCAGTTCTTC. Translation: CASSQVGTGAYNEQFF.

The V and J genes are TRBV10-3 and TRBJ1-3, with D possibly being TRBD1 (6 bases). Germline CDR1 ENHRY, CDR2 SYGVKD. The CDR3 length is 18 residues. The V end lost 0 bases, the J end lost 0 bases, and 15 bases lay between the germline ends. CDR3 sequence (DNA): TGTGCCATCAGTGAGTCTGCCCTAACAGGGCTCTCTGGAAACACCATATATTTT. Its protein product is CAISESALTGLSGNTIYF.

This clonotype was observed a few times. The chain combines TRBV2 with TRBJ2-5; 9 positions agree with TRBD2. V dropped 5 bases and J dropped 3; count of bases not matched to a gene: 7. The CDR3 spans 15 residues. Germline V gene data show CDR1 as SNHLY and CDR2 as FYNNEI. The CDR3 coding sequence is TGTGCCAGCAGTCCGCTAGCGGGGAACAAAGAGACCCAGTACTTC. Amino acids: CASSPLAGNKETQYF.